The 6 T cell receptor beta chains listed next were all sequenced from one sample in a study of blood T cell repertoires in COVID-19. Some clones are missing from TCRdb's copy, which holds only in-frame ones; the method was immunoSEQ multiplex PCR. The sample shows approximately 330,000 clones, about nine tenths of them seen only once. The sequenced sample consisted of peripheral blood. The receptors here all came from a man younger than 45 with COVID-19, enrolled during active disease.

The CDR3 here is CASSYSDRAKQYF. CDR3 DNA: TGTGCCAGCAGTTACTCAGACAGGGCCAAGCAGTACTTC. The chain has TRBV6-2 or TRBV6-3 and TRBJ2-7; 7 bases agree with TRBD1. With V trimmed by 0 bases and J by 8 bases, 4 bases remained unmatched. CDR3 length equals 13 residues. Germline assignment: CDR1 MNHEY and CDR2 SVGEGT.

This chain uses TRBV29-1 with TRBJ1-2, with TRBD1 matching over 7 bases. The germline V gene encodes CDR1 SQVTM and CDR2 ANQGSEA. The V gene end was trimmed by 3 bases and the J gene end by 4 bases; junction bases not matched to a gene: 8. The length of the CDR3 is 14 residues. This chain's CDR3 is CSVDNFRTGYGYTF. The CDR3 DNA reads TGCAGCGTTGATAATTTTCGGACAGGCTATGGCTACACCTTC.

This chain uses TRBV7-9 with TRBJ2-7; TRBD1 matches at 11 bases. V lost 5 bases, J lost 6 bases, and 6 bases stayed unmatched. Per germline, CDR1 SEHNR and CDR2 FQNEAQ (reference sequence). The CDR3 contains 14 residues. CDR3 sequence: CASSPDRGQGEQYF. In nucleotides, the CDR3 is TGTGCCAGCAGCCCGGACAGGGGGCAGGGCGAGCAGTACTTC.

This rearrangement joins TRBV6-5 to TRBJ2-7, with 8 bases that match TRBD1. This CDR3 has 15 amino acids. V was clipped by 4 bases and J by 4 bases; unmatched bases: 9. Germline V gives CDR1 MNHEY, CDR2 SVGAGI. The CDR3 here is CASSSAGTGYYEQYF. DNA of the CDR3: TGTGCCAGCAGTTCAGCAGGGACAGGCTATTACGAGCAGTACTTC.

CDR3 DNA: TGTGCCAGCAGCCCCAGGGGGACTTCAAAGGCAAAACTGTTTTTT. As protein: CASSPRGTSKAKLFF. The chain joins TRBV7-8 to TRBJ1-4; 7 bases are shared with TRBD1. Per germline, CDR1 SGHVS and CDR2 FQNEAQ. The junction had 13 bases not matched to a gene; V was cut back by 5 bases and J by 10 bases. This CDR3 has 15 amino acids.

The genes are TRBV30 and TRBJ2-7; the match to TRBD1 covers 9 bases. Germline assignment: CDR1 GTSNPN and CDR2 SVGIG (reference sequence). Losses at the gene ends were 2 bases for V and 2 bases for J; bases not matched to a gene: 7. The CDR3 covers 15 residues. The CDR3 region has the DNA TGTGCCTGGAGTCGGAGGGGGACAGGGACCTACGAGCAGTACTTC. Residues: CAWSRRGTGTYEQYF. The whole variable domain, remainder taken from reference TRBV30 and TRBJ2-7, is SQTIHQWPATLVQPVGSPLSLECTVEGTSNPNLYWYRQAAGRGLQLLFYSVGIGQISSEVPQNLSASRPQDRQFILSSKKLLLSDSGFYLCAWSRRGTGTYEQYFGPGTRLTVT.